The source of this T cell receptor (beta chain) is a study of response to subunit inactivated influenza vaccine. TCRdb independently ran MiXCR on the RT-PCR reads; one entry per CDR3 protein. The sample consists of hundreds of thousands of distinct CDR3 sequences, 15% to 17% of them appearing once. Germline loops: CDR1 LNHDA, CDR2 SQIVND (reference sequence). Trimming cost V 0 bases and J 3 bases, with 15 bases left between them. The CDR3 has 17 amino acids. General study findings and limits: New T cells are recruited in small numbers by each seasonal influenza vaccination, according to the authors' suggestion.

This clonotype was detected a few times. Its cognate antigen is unknown. The chain combines TRBV19 with TRBJ2-1; possible D gene TRBD2, 5 bases. This specimen consisted of PBMCs from blood, obtained approximately 13 days after vaccination. The TCR comes from a man aged 50-60 years who received an inactivated influenza vaccine. CDR3 loop: CASSIDYPTGIYNEQFF. Here the CDR3 DNA reads TGTGCCAGTAGTATAGATTACCCGACGGGGATCTACAATGAGCAGTTCTTC.